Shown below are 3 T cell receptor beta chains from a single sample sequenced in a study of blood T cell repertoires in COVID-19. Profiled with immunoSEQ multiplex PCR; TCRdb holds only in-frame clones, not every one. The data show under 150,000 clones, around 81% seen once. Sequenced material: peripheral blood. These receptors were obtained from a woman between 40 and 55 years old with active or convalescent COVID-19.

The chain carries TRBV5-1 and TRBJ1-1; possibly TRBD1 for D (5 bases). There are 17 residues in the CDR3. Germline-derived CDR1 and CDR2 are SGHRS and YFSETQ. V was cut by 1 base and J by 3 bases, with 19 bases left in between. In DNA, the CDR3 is TGCGCCAGCAGCTTGTCCGCTTCCTTCCAGGGTGACACTGAAGCTTTCTTT. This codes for CASSLSASFQGDTEAFF.

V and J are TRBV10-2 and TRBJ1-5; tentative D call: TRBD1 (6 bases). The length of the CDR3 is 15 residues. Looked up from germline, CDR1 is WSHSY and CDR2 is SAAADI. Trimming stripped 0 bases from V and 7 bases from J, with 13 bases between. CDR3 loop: CASSESSGDRQPQHF. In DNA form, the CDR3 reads TGCGCCAGCAGTGAGTCTTCAGGGGATAGACAGCCCCAGCATTTT.

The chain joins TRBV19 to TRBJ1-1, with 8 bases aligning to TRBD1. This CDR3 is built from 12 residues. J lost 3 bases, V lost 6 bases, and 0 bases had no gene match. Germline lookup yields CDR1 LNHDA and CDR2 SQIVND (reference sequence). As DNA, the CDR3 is TGTGCCAGTAGGGACAGGGACACTGAAGCTTTCTTT. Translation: CASRDRDTEAFF.